This T cell receptor beta chain was documented in a study of cytomegalovirus exposure and HLA in healthy donors. Study at large: There were some 81 million unique TCRs (from HLA-typed donors) in an early data release.

The V gene's germline CDR1 is MNHNY and CDR2 SVGAGI (reference sequence). V gave up 3 bases and J gave up 7 bases, with 9 bases separating them. The CDR3 runs to 12 residues. This PCR relied on a set of 60 Vbeta primers and 13 Jbeta primers. Repertoires were generated with immunoSEQ multiplex PCR, while TCRdb's copy carries only in-frame clones and drops some. The table includes more than 95,000 clones, 75% detected once. Source material: PBMCs. J is TRBJ1-2 and V is TRBV6-6; D not certain. This sequence was found in a man aged 40-55 years in good health and CMV-seronegative. CDR3 loop: CASSYGEIGYTF. The CDR3 DNA reads as TGTGCCAGCAGTTATGGGGAGATTGGCTACACCTTC.